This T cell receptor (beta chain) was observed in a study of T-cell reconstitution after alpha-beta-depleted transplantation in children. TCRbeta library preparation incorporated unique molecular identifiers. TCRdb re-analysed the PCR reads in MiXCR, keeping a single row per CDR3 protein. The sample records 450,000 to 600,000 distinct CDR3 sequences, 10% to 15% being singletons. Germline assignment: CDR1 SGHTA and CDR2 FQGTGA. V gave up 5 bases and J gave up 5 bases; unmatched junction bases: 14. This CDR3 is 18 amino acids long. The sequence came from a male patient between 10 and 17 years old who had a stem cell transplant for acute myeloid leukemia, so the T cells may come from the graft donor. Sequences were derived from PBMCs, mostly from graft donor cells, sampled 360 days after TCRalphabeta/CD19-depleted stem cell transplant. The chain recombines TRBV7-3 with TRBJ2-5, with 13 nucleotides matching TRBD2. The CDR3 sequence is CASSLGGWTSGSAETQYF. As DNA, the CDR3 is TGTGCCAGCAGCCTCGGAGGGTGGACTAGCGGGAGCGCGGAGACCCAGTACTTC. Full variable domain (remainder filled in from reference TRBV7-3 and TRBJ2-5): GAGVSQTPSNKVTEKGKYVELRCDPISGHTALYWYRQSLGQGPEFLIYFQGTGAADDSGLPNDRFFAVRPEGSVSTLKIQRTERGDSAVYLCASSLGGWTSGSAETQYFGPGTRLLVL.